A selection of T cell receptor beta chains follows, all from one sample in a study of response to subunit inactivated influenza vaccine. TCRdb fed the RT-PCR reads into MiXCR, producing one record per CDR3 protein. The table has hundreds of thousands of distinct CDR3 sequences, more than 15% seen once. The sequencing here drew on PBMCs from blood, taken less than 13 days after vaccination. These receptor sequences come from a man aged 50-60 years who received an inactivated influenza vaccine. Both conserved end residues are part of each CDR3. The D gene is left open where the match is weak. Clone size is stated in some rows and not others, as once, few, many or a class when expanded.

j_call: TRBJ1-1; v_call: TRBV30; clone_size: .; d_call: .; cdr3_aa: CAWRGLGLNTEAFF; cdr3_nt: TGTGCCTGGAGGGGGCTGGGGCTCAACACTGAAGCTTTCTTT
j_call: TRBJ1-1; v_call: TRBV15; clone_size: few; d_call: .; cdr3_aa: CATSLSVGTEAFF; cdr3_nt: TGTGCCACCAGCCTTAGCGTAGGGACTGAAGCTTTCTTT
j_call: TRBJ2-7; v_call: TRBV5-6; clone_size: .; d_call: TRBD1; cdr3_aa: CASSTGTGVGYEQYF; cdr3_nt: TGTGCCAGCAGTACCGGGACAGGGGTCGGGTACGAGCAGTACTTC
j_call: TRBJ2-5; v_call: TRBV14; clone_size: few; d_call: TRBD2; cdr3_aa: CASSPLLAGGPETQYF; cdr3_nt: TGTGCCAGCAGCCCCCTCCTAGCGGGAGGGCCGGAGACCCAGTACTTC
j_call: TRBJ1-2; v_call: TRBV5-1; clone_size: .; d_call: TRBD1; cdr3_aa: CASSLSGTGHGYTF; cdr3_nt: TGCGCCAGCAGCTTGTCTGGGACAGGGCATGGCTACACCTTC
j_call: TRBJ2-2; v_call: TRBV29-1; clone_size: few; d_call: .; cdr3_aa: CSVEAWQGKSGELFF; cdr3_nt: TGCAGCGTTGAAGCCTGGCAGGGGAAGTCCGGGGAGCTGTTTTTT
j_call: TRBJ2-7; v_call: TRBV12-3/TRBV12-4; clone_size: few; d_call: TRBD1; cdr3_aa: CASSPDRVKPYEQYF; cdr3_nt: TGTGCCAGCAGTCCCGACAGGGTGAAGCCCTACGAGCAGTACTTC
j_call: TRBJ2-4; v_call: TRBV5-5; clone_size: few; d_call: .; cdr3_aa: CASSLPGARTIQYF; cdr3_nt: TGTGCCAGCAGCCTGCCCGGGGCCAGGACCATTCAGTACTTC
j_call: TRBJ2-5; v_call: TRBV5-1; clone_size: few; d_call: TRBD2; cdr3_aa: CASSLLTSGILETQYF; cdr3_nt: TGCGCCAGCAGCCTACTTACTAGCGGTATTCTGGAGACCCAGTACTTC
j_call: TRBJ2-5; v_call: TRBV7-2; clone_size: .; d_call: TRBD2; cdr3_aa: CASSLAGGLAGLQETQYF; cdr3_nt: TGTGCCAGCAGCTTAGCAGGGGGACTAGCGGGACTCCAAGAGACCCAGTACTTC
j_call: TRBJ2-7; v_call: TRBV15; clone_size: few; d_call: TRBD2; cdr3_aa: CATSSTGFSGRVRYEQYF; cdr3_nt: TGTGCCACCAGCAGTACAGGCTTCAGCGGGAGAGTTAGGTACGAGCAGTACTTC
j_call: TRBJ2-3; v_call: TRBV5-4; clone_size: once; d_call: .; cdr3_aa: CASSYPGGHTDTQYF; cdr3_nt: TGTGCCAGCAGCTATCCGGGCGGACACACGGATACGCAGTATTTT
j_call: TRBJ1-6; v_call: TRBV6-2/TRBV6-3; clone_size: few; d_call: .; cdr3_aa: CASSYSPGRRGPLHF; cdr3_nt: TGTGCCAGCAGTTACTCTCCGGGCCGCCGGGGGCCCCTCCACTTT